The 3 T cell receptor beta chains below come from one sample, sequenced in a study of response to subunit inactivated influenza vaccine. TCRdb redid the calling of the RT-PCR reads with MiXCR, one entry per CDR3 protein. The sample holds about 540,000 distinct CDR3 sequences, approximately 24% seen once. Separately, the same data were catalogued under a study of T cells expressing NK-cell markers. That study adds: In generating TCR beta cDNA, 5'RACE template switching with UMIs was used.

The sequences come from CD4+ T cells sorted from PBMCs, collected less than 13 days after vaccination. All receptors come from a man in his fifties or sixties who received an inactivated influenza vaccine.

V usage is TRBV29-1 and J usage is TRBJ2-1; 8 bases align to TRBD2. From germline, CDR1 is SQVTM and CDR2 ANQGSEA. This CDR3 is 15 amino acids long. V shed 0 bases, J shed 4 bases, and the junction held 5 bases outside the gene matches. The CDR3 sequence is CSVEDPAGVYNEQFF. Here the CDR3 DNA reads TGCAGCGTTGAAGATCCAGCGGGAGTGTACAATGAGCAGTTCTTC.

The chain is built from TRBV6-1 and TRBJ2-5; the D gene is possibly TRBD1 (5 bases). The CDR3 spans 13 residues. The germline gives CDR1 MNHNS, CDR2 SASEGT. Trimming took 6 bases from V and 2 from J, leaving 10 bases between them. Written as DNA, the CDR3 is TGTGCCAGCAGAATGACAGTTCAAGAGACCCAGTACTTC. It yields the protein CASRMTVQETQYF.

The CDR3 nucleotides read TGTGCCTGGACACCCGGGATGGGGTGGAATGAAAAACTGTTTTTT. Translating gives CAWTPGMGWNEKLFF. The chain carries TRBV30 and TRBJ1-4; D remains unclear. The length of the CDR3 is 15 residues. V was shortened by 4 bases and J by 5 bases, with 17 bases between the two germline ends. Germline V lookup: CDR1 GTSNPN, CDR2 SVGIG (reference sequence). Full variable domain (outside the CDR3, taken from reference TRBV30 and TRBJ1-4): SQTIHQWPATLVQPVGSPLSLECTVEGTSNPNLYWYRQAAGRGLQLLFYSVGIGQISSEVPQNLSASRPQDRQFILSSKKLLLSDSGFYLCAWTPGMGWNEKLFFGSGTQLSVL.